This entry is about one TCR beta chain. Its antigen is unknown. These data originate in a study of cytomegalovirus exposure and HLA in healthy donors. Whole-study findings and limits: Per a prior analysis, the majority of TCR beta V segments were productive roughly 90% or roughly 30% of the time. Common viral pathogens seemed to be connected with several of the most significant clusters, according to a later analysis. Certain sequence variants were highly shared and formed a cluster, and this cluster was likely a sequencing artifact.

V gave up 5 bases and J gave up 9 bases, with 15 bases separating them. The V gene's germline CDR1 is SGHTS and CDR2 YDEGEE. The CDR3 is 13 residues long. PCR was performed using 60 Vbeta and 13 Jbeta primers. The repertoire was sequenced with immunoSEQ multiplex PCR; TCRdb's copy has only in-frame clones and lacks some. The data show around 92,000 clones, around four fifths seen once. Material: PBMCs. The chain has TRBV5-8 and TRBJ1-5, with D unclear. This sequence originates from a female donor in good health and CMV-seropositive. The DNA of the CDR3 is TGTGCCAGCAGTCCTGACAAGGTGGCGCCCCAGCATTTT. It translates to CASSPDKVAPQHF.